This T cell receptor beta chain stems from a study of tumor-infiltrating lymphocytes in glioblastoma multiforme (dated by TCRdb to about 2017). Turning to the overall study: Whether intratumoral genomic heterogeneity fosters TIL diversity was tested through joint investigation of somatic mutations, TIL diversity and immune response activity.

Points the paper makes about the study in general: Clone frequencies may be distorted by RNA-based TCR sequencing because unequal numbers of TCR transcripts are carried by T cells. T cells were not sorted into functional subsets, and such sorting was noted by the authors as a future improvement. Generalizability is limited because the TCR and somatic mutation analysis included only one glioblastoma patient.

The CDR3 goes from the cysteine to the phenylalanine over 20 residues. The kept DNA is CDR3 alone, 60 bases in frame from the first base. CDR1 and CDR2, per the germline V gene, are SGHAT and FQNNGV. TCRB libraries were constructed from RNA through three rounds of nested multiplex PCR following a modified ARM-PCR protocol with multiple V-beta primers and a C-beta primer. ProtoScript II Reverse Transcriptase and a C-beta primer were used to synthesize TCRB-specific cDNA from roughly 0.5 ug total RNA. The description of the TCRB libraries did not mention any unique molecular identifiers. In the third PCR, barcodes and adapters were added over around 25 cycles using Deep VentR (exo-) polymerase, and bands of 250-500 bp were then gel purified. An Illumina HiSeq 2500 was used to sequence the TCRB libraries with 250 bp paired-end reads. As for how the authors treated the data: Trimmomatic was used to clean reads, FLASH to merge reads, MiGEC to assign V, D and J segments, and VDJtools to perform the analysis. The Shannon-Wiener diversity index, calculated using VDJtools, was used to quantify repertoire diversity. Starting from the raw public reads, TCRdb applied fastp trimming at Q25, assembled clones with MiXCR and retained in-frame beta chains. Each record represents a unique CDR3 protein, reported with the most common genes and DNA among its rows. TCRdb's processing, not the authors', yielded these V and J calls. This sample lists around 8,800 distinct CDR3 sequences; 74% were detected once. The ten largest clones capture 75% to 80% of the sample.

The AllPrep DNA/RNA mini kit was used to purify genomic DNA and total RNA at the same time from each of the roughly ten tumor samples. OD 260/280 ratios above 1.9 and RNA integrity numbers above 6.5 were observed for all RNA. This clonotype occurred once. The target of this receptor is not known. An end of the junction does not agree with germline; a read error may underlie this. The V and J genes are TRBV11-2 and TRBJ2-2; the D gene is perhaps TRBD2, from 5 matching bases. Input material: brain tumor tissue. The sequence was collected from a male donor with glioblastoma. The CDR3 amino acid sequence is: CASTPAFGQGLVVNTGELFF. The base sequence is TGTGCCAGCACCCCCGCATTCGGCCAAGGGCTAGTGGTAAACACCGGGGAGTTGTTTTTT.